These T cell receptor beta chains were read from a single sample in a study of T-cell reconstitution after alpha-beta-depleted transplantation in children. TCRdb fed the PCR reads into MiXCR, producing one record per CDR3 protein. The table records over 400,000 distinct CDR3 sequences, over 40% of them present only once. Material: PBMCs, obtained before TCRalphabeta/CD19-depleted stem cell transplant. The receptors derive from a girl aged 2-15 years with aplastic anemia, due to receive a stem cell transplant. The CDR3 runs from the conserved cysteine through the conserved F or W. Size is omitted from some rows. Given values are once, few, many or a class for expanded clones.

J,size,V,CDR3
TRBJ2-3,NA,TRBV6-1,CASSAGVGGTDTQYF
TRBJ2-6,NA,TRBV27,CASSLKIWTGGTGANVLTF
TRBJ2-4,NA,TRBV20-1,CSARGFREVKNIQYF
TRBJ1-5,many,TRBV20-1,CSVARGQLFGGNQPQHF
TRBJ1-3,NA,TRBV2,CASSVWQSFSGNTIYF
TRBJ2-6,NA,TRBV5-1,CASSLSVGSGANVLTF
TRBJ1-2,NA,TRBV20-1,CSAREGFGYTF
TRBJ1-3,NA,TRBV7-2,CASSHYPGFSTGNTIYF
TRBJ2-2,many,TRBV6-1,CATDRVGGTGELFF
TRBJ1-5,NA,TRBV20-1,CSARAHRGRGQPQHF
TRBJ1-3,NA,TRBV4-1,CASSQGYGTGLRGNTIYF
TRBJ2-2,few,TRBV7-2,CASSLAWGSTGELFF
TRBJ2-7,once,TRBV7-9,CASSPGGRTEQYF
TRBJ1-5,many,TRBV5-5,CASSFRAGPSSNQPQHF
TRBJ2-5,NA,TRBV12-3/TRBV12-4,CASSTAGVMAETQYF
TRBJ2-7,many,TRBV2,CASRPGSHYEQYF
TRBJ2-7,NA,TRBV7-6,CASSLELSGMDEQYF
TRBJ1-5,few,TRBV5-6,CASSVAGQSNQPQHF
TRBJ2-7,NA,TRBV5-1,CASSLVSRNEPEPYF
TRBJ2-4,few,TRBV2,CASSDISSGRNIQYF
TRBJ1-1,NA,TRBV4-1,CASSQNTGRNTEAFF
TRBJ2-1,few,TRBV20-1,CSAGVVGTSGERSYNEQFF
TRBJ1-1,few,TRBV6-1,CASTPKTGGAENTEAFF
NA,once,TRBV5-5,CASSLDFFLETQYF
TRBJ2-7,NA,TRBV7-9,CASSLFGEPGEQYF
TRBJ2-3,once,TRBV7-9,CASSHGVGGRRTDTQYF
TRBJ2-3,NA,TRBV4-2,CASSQGTLAGGPGTDTQYF
TRBJ2-7,NA,TRBV28,CASNPGTVSYEQYF
TRBJ2-3,many,TRBV14,CASSQDYYSASTDTQYF
TRBJ2-4,many,TRBV7-2,CASRLQIAKNIQYF
TRBJ2-3,once,TRBV12-3/TRBV12-4,CASSFELAADTQYF
TRBJ1-1,NA,TRBV5-1,CASSLEYNTEAFF
TRBJ2-3,many,TRBV29-1,CSVDLAVLTDTQYF
TRBJ1-1,many,TRBV6-5,CASSYGTEITEAFF
TRBJ2-1,NA,TRBV7-9,CASSLVTSGRYEQFF
TRBJ2-2,many,TRBV27,CASSLFSPNTGELFF
TRBJ2-5,many,TRBV28,CASSSLLAGGETQYF
TRBJ2-1,NA,TRBV12-3/TRBV12-4,CASSFRLAGGRSYNEQFF
TRBJ2-7,NA,TRBV27,CASSLRGGLYEQYF
TRBJ2-5,NA,TRBV20-1,CSARRPGLLLETQYF
TRBJ2-7,NA,TRBV2,CASSDRGHEQYF